The table lists the clone carrying this T cell receptor beta chain with a count of one. What it binds is not known. The assay was immunoSEQ multiplex PCR, and TCRdb's table has in-frame clones only and misses some. Of about 14,000 clones detected, roughly 80% appear once; the ten largest clones hold roughly 15%. Both CD4+ and CD8+ cells were separated through positive magnetic bead selection, and their purity was verified using flow cytometry. Germline lookup yields CDR1 MNHEY and CDR2 SMNVEV (reference sequence). Trimming left V 0 bases short and J 4 bases short, with 13 bases between. The CDR3 spans 16 residues. This entry is derived from a study of somatic mutations in cytotoxic T cells in rheumatoid arthritis. General study points: Age-matched healthy controls and rheumatoid arthritis patients had CD8+ T-cell clonality that did not differ significantly. The slightly lower representation of TRBV07 among rheumatoid arthritis patients did not undergo correction for multiple comparisons.

The sequence was collected from an adult with rheumatoid arthritis. Material for sequencing was CD8+ T cells sorted from blood. The V call is TRBV27, the J call TRBJ2-1, with D perhaps matching TRBD1 (5 bases). The CDR3 DNA reads TGTGCCAGCAGTTTATCAAAGGACATGAGATACAATGAGCAGTTCTTC. Amino acids: CASSLSKDMRYNEQFF.